A single sample gave rise to the 27 T cell receptor beta chains below, sequenced in a study of T cell responses to AZD1222 COVID-19 vaccine. Clones were read by immunoSEQ multiplex PCR, and TCRdb kept only the in-frame ones, dropping some. The sample yields roughly 110,000 clones, about 90% seen once. The source material was peripheral blood, sampled on day 0 of AZD1222 vaccination. The receptors stem from an adult in good health.

This chain connects TRBV7-2 to TRBJ1-1, with D perhaps TRBD1 (5 bases). The CDR3 extends over 14 amino acids. V lost 3 bases and J 1 base, leaving 9 bases between the germline ends. Germline CDR1 and CDR2: SGHTA and FQGNSA. The CDR3 reads CASSLGRWNTEAFF. CDR3 coding DNA: TGTGCCAGCAGCTTGGGACGTTGGAACACTGAAGCTTTCTTT.

The rearrangement links TRBV7-2 to TRBJ2-1, with D possibly matching TRBD2 (5 bases). The CDR3 has 15 amino acids. The germline V gene encodes CDR1 SGHTA and CDR2 FQGNSA. Trimming stripped 3 bases from V and 2 bases from J, with 11 bases between. DNA of the CDR3: TGTGCCAGCAGCTTCAAAACGAGGGCCTACAATGAGCAGTTCTTC. It specifies CASSFKTRAYNEQFF.

V gene TRBV25-1 combines with J gene TRBJ1-1; tentatively, D is TRBD1 (6 bases). The CDR3 has 14 residues. Germline CDR1 and CDR2: MGHDK and SYGVNS. V was pared by 3 bases and J by 2 bases, with 10 bases between. CDR3: CASSERGFNTEAFF. The CDR3 coding sequence is TGTGCCAGCAGTGAGAGGGGGTTTAACACTGAAGCTTTCTTT. Combining the CDR3 with reference TRBV25-1 and TRBJ1-1 gives the whole variable domain EADIYQTPRYLVIGTGKKITLECSQTMGHDKMYWYQQDPGMELHLIHYSYGVNSTEKGDLSSESTVSRIRTEHFPLTLESARPSHTSQYLCASSERGFNTEAFFGQGTRLTVV.

This clone was seen only once. The rearrangement links TRBV19 to TRBJ2-2; TRBD1 is a possible D gene (5 bases). Germline CDR1 and CDR2: LNHDA and SQIVND (reference sequence). This CDR3 region has 12 residues. V was clipped by 6 bases and J by 5 bases, with 7 bases between them. DNA of the CDR3: TGTGCCAGTAGGACAGTTACCGGGGAGCTGTTTTTT. Translated: CASRTVTGELFF. The full variable domain, completed using reference TRBV19 and TRBJ2-2, is DGGITQSPKYLFRKEGQNVTLSCEQNLNHDAMYWYRQDPGQGLRLIYYSQIVNDFQKGDIAEGYSVSREKKESFPLTVTSAQKNPTAFYLCASRTVTGELFFGEGSRLTVL.

The V and J genes are TRBV7-9 and TRBJ2-1; 9 bases are a match to TRBD1. Looked up from germline, CDR1 is SEHNR and CDR2 is FQNEAQ (reference sequence). J was trimmed by 8 bases and V by 8 bases; bases with no gene match: 13. The CDR3 is 15 amino acids. The chain's CDR3 is CASDRPGQGYDEQFF. CDR3 nucleotide sequence: TGTGCCAGCGACCGACCGGGACAGGGTTATGATGAGCAGTTCTTC.

The chain uses TRBV7-8 and TRBJ1-2; 7 nucleotides match TRBD1. This CDR3 spans 16 amino acids. With 1 base clipped from V and 1 base from J, the junction kept 6 bases outside the gene matches. Germline V gene lookup returns CDR1 SGHVS and CDR2 FQNEAQ. CDR3 nucleotides: TGTGCCAGCAGCTTAGGTTCACAGGGGTATAACTATGGCTACACCTTC. Its protein is CASSLGSQGYNYGYTF.

This clone was counted once. The rearrangement links TRBV19 to TRBJ1-1; a weak D match, TRBD1 (5 bases). Trimming took 3 bases from V and 10 from J, leaving 12 bases between them. The CDR3 has 12 amino acids. Germline values: CDR1 LNHDA, CDR2 SQIVND (reference sequence). CDR3 DNA: TGTGCCAGTAGTATCCAGGGTTTTGTAGCTTTCTTT. It translates to CASSIQGFVAFF.

This clone was recorded once. The chain joins TRBV7-2 to TRBJ1-6; a weak D match, TRBD1 (5 bases). From germline, CDR1 is SGHTA and CDR2 FQGNSA. Trimming shortened V by 1 base and J by 7 bases, and 17 bases separated the two germline ends. The CDR3 spans 17 residues. CDR3 region: CASSLERRAGPNSPLHF. Here the CDR3 DNA reads TGTGCCAGCAGCTTAGAGAGGCGAGCAGGGCCAAATTCACCCCTCCACTTT.

The chain uses TRBV9 and TRBJ1-3; maybe TRBD1 (6 bases). CDR1 is SGDLS, CDR2 YYNGEE, per germline. The V and J ends lost 2 bases and 0 bases respectively, with 9 bases between them. CDR3 length: 15 amino acids. The CDR3 DNA follows: TGTGCCAGCAGCGTGACAGGATTCTCTGGAAACACCATATATTTT. It codes for CASSVTGFSGNTIYF.

J is TRBJ2-7 and V is TRBV5-4; D gene unclear. V was clipped by 0 bases and J by 0 bases, with 13 bases between them. CDR3 length equals 16 residues. The germline V gene encodes CDR1 SGHNT and CDR2 YYREEE (reference sequence). The CDR3, as DNA: TGTGCCAGCAGCTTGGCCGGAAGACCTAACTCCTACGAGCAGTACTTC. Translated: CASSLAGRPNSYEQYF.

This clone appeared once. V gene TRBV19 combines with J gene TRBJ2-5, with a weak D call TRBD1 (6 bases). CDR1 is LNHDA and CDR2 is SQIVND in the germline V gene (reference sequence). V was clipped by 4 bases and J by 5 bases, with 23 bases between them. The CDR3 contains 17 residues. The CDR3 region has the DNA TGTGCCAGTAGTAACCGACAGGCCGATCTAGAGGTGGAGACCCAGTACTTC. Residues: CASSNRQADLEVETQYF. The whole variable domain, filled in from reference TRBV19 and TRBJ2-5, reads DGGITQSPKYLFRKEGQNVTLSCEQNLNHDAMYWYRQDPGQGLRLIYYSQIVNDFQKGDIAEGYSVSREKKESFPLTVTSAQKNPTAFYLCASSNRQADLEVETQYFGPGTRLLVL.

V and J are TRBV18 and TRBJ1-6; no firm D call. Between the trimmed V and J ends, which lost 2 bases and 7 bases, there was a span of 12 bases. CDR3 size: 15 residues. In germline, CDR1 is KGHSH, CDR2 LQKENI. In nucleotides, the CDR3 is TGTGCCAGCTCACCAGTCACACTAAGAAATTCACCCCTCCACTTT. Its translation: CASSPVTLRNSPLHF.

The V and J genes are TRBV2 and TRBJ2-1; 11 nucleotides match TRBD2. V lost 4 bases to trimming and J lost 7 bases; unmatched junction nucleotides: 9. There are 16 residues in the CDR3. Per germline, CDR1 SNHLY and CDR2 FYNNEI. The CDR3 DNA is TGTGCCAGCAGTGGCTTAGGGCTAGCGGGGGGTAATGAGCAGTTCTTC. Its protein is CASSGLGLAGGNEQFF.

The chain couples TRBV12-3 or TRBV12-4 to TRBJ2-7, with D maybe TRBD1 (6 bases). The CDR3 extends over 12 amino acids. V lost 7 bases and J 2 bases, leaving 9 bases between the germline ends. In nucleotides, the CDR3 is TGTGCCAGCACCTACAGGGCCTACGAGCAGTACTTC. Translating gives CASTYRAYEQYF.

The rearrangement links TRBV10-2 to TRBJ2-7; TRBD2 aligns across 9 bases. Germline V CDR1 and CDR2: WSHSY, SAAADI. After removal of 3 bases from V and 7 bases from J, the junction contained 7 bases not matched to a gene. This CDR3 contains 14 residues. DNA for the CDR3: TGCGCCAGCAGTGACCTAGCGGGGCGGGGGGAGCAGTACTTC. This codes for CASSDLAGRGEQYF.

The chain uses TRBV6-5 and TRBJ2-3; 8 bases map to TRBD2. The CDR3 sequence is 14 residues long. With V trimmed by 6 bases and J by 2 bases, 4 bases remained unmatched. The germline V gene encodes CDR1 MNHEY and CDR2 SVGAGI. CDR3 DNA: TGTGCCAGCAGGCGCGGGGGGTACACAGATACGCAGTATTTT. Translated, it gives CASRRGGYTDTQYF.

V gene TRBV12-3 or TRBV12-4 combines with J gene TRBJ1-2, with D unclear. V lost 3 bases and J lost 6, with 5 bases in between. The CDR3 totals 11 residues. The chain's CDR3 is CASSFGDGYTF. The CDR3 DNA follows: TGTGCCAGCAGTTTTGGGGATGGCTACACCTTC.

The chain combines TRBV3-1 (or the pseudogene TRBV3-2) with TRBJ2-1; no reliable D call. The CDR3 runs 14 residues. V was pared by 1 base and J by 7 bases, with 11 bases between. Germline loops: CDR1 LGHDT, CDR2 YNNKEL (reference sequence). Written as DNA, the CDR3 is TGTGCCAGCAGCCAAGGTCTTTTCGGAAATGAGCAGTTCTTC. Residues: CASSQGLFGNEQFF.

This chain links TRBV5-4 with TRBJ1-4; D perhaps matches TRBD1 (5 bases). The germline V gene has CDR1 SGHNT and CDR2 YYREEE (reference sequence). The CDR3 length is 16 residues. With 5 bases removed from V and 5 bases from J, the gap between germline ends came to 19 bases. DNA of the CDR3: TGTGCCAGCAGACATACAGGCGGGGTGAGCAATGAAAAACTGTTTTTT. Protein: CASRHTGGVSNEKLFF.

This clone was counted only a few times. The chain combines TRBV5-1 with TRBJ1-5; 8 bases fit TRBD1. After removal of 4 bases from V and 1 base from J, the junction contained 10 bases not matched to a gene. Germline CDR1 is SGHRS and CDR2 is YFSETQ. The CDR3 sequence is 17 residues long. The CDR3, as DNA: TGCGCCAGCAGCCCGGACAGGGCAAGTGTGAGCAATCAGCCCCAGCATTTT. Protein: CASSPDRASVSNQPQHF.

The V call is TRBV7-3, the J call TRBJ2-3; D possibly corresponds to TRBD1 (5 bases). Trimming left V 1 base short and J 1 base short, with 9 bases between. The CDR3 runs to 15 residues. Per germline, CDR1 SGHTA and CDR2 FQGTGA. The chain's CDR3 is CASSLSPGRTDTQYF. The CDR3 DNA sequence: TGTGCCAGCAGCTTAAGTCCAGGGCGCACAGATACGCAGTATTTT.

V is TRBV15 and J is TRBJ2-3; 8 nucleotides line up with TRBD2. V dropped 0 bases and J dropped 2; count of bases not matched to a gene: 4. From germline, CDR1 is LNHNV and CDR2 YYDKDF (reference sequence). This CDR3 is built from 16 residues. The CDR3 here is CATSRERGANTDTQYF. In DNA, the CDR3 is TGTGCCACCAGCAGAGAGCGGGGGGCGAACACAGATACGCAGTATTTT.

The J gene is TRBJ1-2, the V gene TRBV5-6; D is unclear. The CDR3 totals 14 residues. V was shortened by 0 bases and J by 5 bases, with 11 bases between the two germline ends. CDR1 is SGHDT, CDR2 YYEEEE, per germline. The CDR3: CASSLAKGVYGYTF. CDR3 DNA: TGTGCCAGCAGCTTGGCGAAGGGTGTGTATGGCTACACCTTC. Combining the CDR3 with reference TRBV5-6 and TRBJ1-2 gives the whole variable domain DAGVTQSPTHLIKTRGQQVTLRCSPKSGHDTVSWYQQALGQGPQFIFQYYEEEERQRGNFPDRFSGHQFPNYSSELNVNALLLGDSALYLCASSLAKGVYGYTFGSGTRLTVV.

The V and J genes are TRBV7-9 and TRBJ2-5; no clear D gene. V dropped 2 bases and J dropped 5 bases, with 6 bases sitting between them. This CDR3 has 12 residues. Germline CDR1 is SEHNR and CDR2 is FQNEAQ (reference sequence). CDR3 protein: CASSLSLETQYF. The CDR3 DNA sequence: TGTGCCAGCAGCTTATCCCTGGAGACCCAGTACTTC.

The gene calls are TRBV7-2 and TRBJ2-1; TRBD2 might be the D (7 bases). Trimming left V 1 base short and J 0 bases short, with 16 bases between. CDR3 size: 18 residues. The germline CDR1 and CDR2 sequences are SGHTA and FQGNSA. The CDR3 DNA is TGTGCCAGCAGCTTAGGGAGAGGGGGGGCCTACTCCTACAATGAGCAGTTCTTC. Translation gives CASSLGRGGAYSYNEQFF.

The chain carries TRBV5-1 and TRBJ2-1; possible D gene TRBD1, 5 bases. V lost 1 base to trimming and J lost 7 bases, with 12 bases between them. Germline CDR1 and CDR2: SGHRS and YFSETQ. The CDR3 spans 14 residues. CDR3 residues: CASSLSATENEQFF. The DNA of the CDR3 is TGCGCCAGCAGCTTGTCGGCGACAGAGAATGAGCAGTTCTTC.

This clone was found once. The chain is built from TRBV3-1 (or the pseudogene TRBV3-2) and TRBJ1-1; 12 bases match TRBD1. The J segment lost 1 base and the V segment lost 1 base, leaving 13 bases of the junction unmatched. The CDR3 loop spans 20 amino acids. From germline, CDR1 is LGHDT and CDR2 YNNKEL (reference sequence). The CDR3 nucleotides read TGTGCCAGCAGCCAAGGGGCTTCCGGGACAGGGGGCGCTTGGAACACTGAAGCTTTCTTT. The encoded protein is CASSQGASGTGGAWNTEAFF.